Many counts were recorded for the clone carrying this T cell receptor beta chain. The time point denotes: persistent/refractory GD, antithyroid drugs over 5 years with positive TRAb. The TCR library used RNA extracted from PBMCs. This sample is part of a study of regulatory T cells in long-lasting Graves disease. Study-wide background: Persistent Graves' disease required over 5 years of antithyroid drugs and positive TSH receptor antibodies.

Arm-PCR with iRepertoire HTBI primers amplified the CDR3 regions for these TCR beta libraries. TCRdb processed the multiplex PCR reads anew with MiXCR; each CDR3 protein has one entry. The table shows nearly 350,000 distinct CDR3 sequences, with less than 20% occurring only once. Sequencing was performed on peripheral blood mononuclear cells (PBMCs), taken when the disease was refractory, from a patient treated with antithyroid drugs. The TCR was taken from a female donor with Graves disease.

CDR3 nucleotide sequence: TGTGCCAGCAGTCATCCACTCAAGAACACTGAAGCTTTCTTT. This translates into CASSHPLKNTEAFF. The chain carries TRBV12-3 or TRBV12-4 and TRBJ1-1; D gene ambiguous. Trimming took off 5 bases at V and 1 base at J, with 11 bases between the two ends. The CDR3 contains 14 residues.